Below, 24 T cell receptor beta chains from the same sample are listed, as sequenced in a study of T cell repertoires in cytomegalovirus infection. TCRdb used MiXCR to reprocess the reads, holding one entry per CDR3 protein. The repertoire holds some 400,000 distinct CDR3 sequences, with around 18% as singletons. Sequencing was performed on PBMCs. The receptors were sampled from a human donor in good health (CMV status not recorded). Some clones in this sample may be carry-over from other donors' samples.

This clonotype was seen only a few times. The rearrangement links TRBV7-9 to TRBJ1-2, with D hard to call. This CDR3 is 14 amino acids long. V lost 5 bases, J lost 8 bases, and 18 bases lay in between. CDR1 SEHNR and CDR2 FQNEAQ come from the germline V gene (reference sequence). The CDR3: CASSPDRSVGGYTF. DNA of the CDR3: TGTGCCAGCAGCCCCGACCGATCCGTCGGAGGCTACACCTTC.

Note on this clonotype: Germline and junction disagree at one end, which may indicate a read error. The chain joins TRBV7-2 to TRBJ1-5; D call uncertain. The CDR3 spans 15 residues. Germline CDR1 reads SGHTA; CDR2 reads FQGNSA. Here the CDR3 reads CGSSSWTGSNQPQHF. The CDR3 coding sequence is TGTGGCAGCAGCTCCTGGACGGGTAGCAATCAGCCCCAGCATTTT.

This sequence joins TRBV20-1 and TRBJ1-2; D remains unclear. V lost 5 bases and J lost 3, with 7 bases in between. Per germline, CDR1 DFQATT and CDR2 SNEGSKA (reference sequence). The CDR3 runs to 11 residues. The CDR3 DNA sequence: TGCAGTGCTCAGACGGACTATGGCTACACCTTC. It is translated as CSAQTDYGYTF.

As for this clonotype: A junction boundary mismatches the germline segment, possibly from a read error. This chain joins TRBV7-2 and TRBJ2-7; possibly TRBD1 for D (6 bases). Germline values: CDR1 SGHTA, CDR2 FQGNSA. The CDR3 consists of 15 residues. CDR3 in DNA: TGTGCCAGCAGATTAGTGGCTCAGGGGACGTACGAGCAGTACTTC. Amino acid sequence: CASRLVAQGTYEQYF.

This clonotype was recorded many times. The chain is built from TRBV6-1 and TRBJ1-1; D is possibly TRBD1 (5 bases). CDR1 and CDR2 from the germline V gene are MNHNS and SASEGT. The CDR3 loop spans 14 amino acids. V lost 2 bases and J lost 0, with 7 bases in between. The CDR3 sequence: CASSERQLNTEAFF. CDR3 DNA sequence: TGTGCCAGCAGTGAACGACAGCTGAACACTGAAGCTTTCTTT.

The chain carries TRBV3-1 and TRBJ1-2; the match to TRBD1 covers 11 bases. J gave up 5 bases and V 1 base, and 6 bases lay outside the gene matches. Germline V gene data show CDR1 as LGHDT and CDR2 as YNNKEL (reference sequence). The CDR3 extends over 16 amino acids. The CDR3 bases are TGTGCCAGCAGCCAAGGTTGGACAGGGGGCAATTATGGCTACACCTTC. Its translation is CASSQGWTGGNYGYTF.

This clonotype was recorded many times. The chain joins TRBV11-3 to TRBJ1-2, with 7 bases aligning to TRBD1. Trimming took 5 bases from V and 7 from J; bases not matched to a gene: 7. This CDR3 is built from 13 residues. Germline CDR1 and CDR2: SGHNT and YENEEA. This CDR3 is CASSQQGRVGYTF. Written as DNA, the CDR3 is TGTGCCAGCAGCCAACAGGGGAGGGTTGGCTACACCTTC.

This clonotype was seen a few times. This chain joins TRBV4-1 and TRBJ1-5; no firm D call. CDR1 MGHRA and CDR2 YSYEKL come from the germline V gene. The CDR3 consists of 17 residues. Trimming shortened V by 3 bases and J by 0 bases, and 15 bases separated the two germline ends. The CDR3 sequence is CASSQRDTAYSNQPQHF. As DNA, the CDR3 is TGCGCCAGCAGCCAGAGAGACACAGCGTATAGCAATCAGCCCCAGCATTTT.

This chain joins TRBV5-1 and TRBJ2-1; 7 positions match TRBD2. The junction had 8 bases not matched to a gene; V was cut back by 0 bases and J by 5 bases. Germline V gene data show CDR1 as SGHRS and CDR2 as YFSETQ. CDR3 length: 16 residues. The CDR3 DNA reads as TGCGCCAGCAGCTTGGCCCCGGGACTACAAAACAATGAGCAGTTCTTC. Translated: CASSLAPGLQNNEQFF.

The genes are TRBV14 and TRBJ1-1; TRBD1 might be the D (5 bases). The CDR3 is 16 amino acids. The germline V and J ends were trimmed by 0 bases and 0 bases, with 11 bases remaining between them. CDR1 is SGHDN, CDR2 FVKESK, per germline. The CDR3 DNA sequence: TGTGCCAGCAGCCAAGATTACGGGACTATGAACACTGAAGCTTTCTTT. Translation: CASSQDYGTMNTEAFF.

This clonotype was seen ten or more times. This chain connects TRBV7-8 to TRBJ1-3, with no clear D. Germline assignment: CDR1 SGHVS and CDR2 FQNEAQ. The CDR3 length is 16 residues. The germline V and J ends were trimmed by 5 bases and 2 bases, with 16 bases remaining between them. DNA of the CDR3: TGTGCCAGCAGCCCCGGACTTAGGCGGACTGGAAACACCATATATTTT. Amino acid sequence: CASSPGLRRTGNTIYF.

In this sample, this clonotype turned up a few times. The chain employs TRBV12-3 or TRBV12-4 and TRBJ2-5, with TRBD2 identical over 11 bases. V dropped 7 bases and J dropped 5; count of bases not matched to a gene: 9. This CDR3 region has 15 residues. The CDR3 DNA sequence: TGTGCCAGCACTGTTAGCGGGAGGGGTGTGGAGACCCAGTACTTC. This gives the protein CASTVSGRGVETQYF.

V is TRBV12-3 or TRBV12-4 and J is TRBJ1-6, with a weak D call TRBD1 (5 bases). V was cut by 8 bases and J by 3 bases, with 14 bases left in between. This CDR3 is built from 15 residues. CDR3 loop: CASGKGAGYNSPLHF. The CDR3 DNA is TGTGCCAGCGGGAAAGGGGCGGGCTATAATTCACCCCTCCACTTT.

This chain joins TRBV6-6 and TRBJ1-2; 9 nucleotides agree with TRBD1. The J segment lost 8 bases and the V segment lost 7 bases, leaving 14 bases of the junction unmatched. The CDR3 spans 15 residues. Germline-derived CDR1 and CDR2 are MNHNY and SVGAGI (reference sequence). CDR3: CASTKQGAETRGYTF. CDR3 nucleotide sequence: TGTGCCAGCACCAAACAGGGGGCGGAAACGCGGGGCTACACCTTC.

This clonotype came up many times. This chain joins TRBV7-2 and TRBJ2-5; TRBD2 matches at 14 bases. The length of the CDR3 is 17 residues. Trimming cost V 1 base and J 4 bases; bases outside gene matches: 5. Germline-derived CDR1 and CDR2 are SGHTA and FQGNSA. CDR3 protein: CASSLGGLAGGGETQYF. The CDR3 nucleotides are TGTGCCAGCAGCTTAGGTGGACTAGCGGGAGGTGGAGAGACCCAGTACTTC.

This clonotype was seen a few times. The chain uses TRBV6-2 or TRBV6-3 and TRBJ2-7; 7 bases are shared with TRBD1. With 6 bases clipped from V and 3 bases from J, the junction kept 8 bases outside the gene matches. The CDR3 is made up of 14 amino acids. Germline V CDR1 and CDR2: MNHEY, SVGEGT. The DNA for the CDR3 is TGTGCCAGCAGCCTCTTCCGGGACAGCTACGAGCAGTACTTC. It codes for CASSLFRDSYEQYF.

CDR3 sequence: CASNSLSTYGYTF. CDR3 DNA: TGTGCCAGCAACAGCCTTTCTACCTATGGCTACACCTTC. The chain joins TRBV2 to TRBJ1-2, with D unclear. The V gene's germline CDR1 is SNHLY and CDR2 FYNNEI. Trimming took off 7 bases at V and 4 bases at J, with 13 bases between the two ends. This CDR3 contains 13 residues. Drawing the rest from reference TRBV2 and TRBJ1-2, the complete variable domain is EPEVTQTPSHQVTQMGQEVILRCVPISNHLYFYWYRQILGQKVEFLVSFYNNEISEKSEIFDDQFSVERPDGSNFTLKIRSTKLEDSAMYFCASNSLSTYGYTFGSGTRLTVV.

This clonotype was seen repeatedly, ten times or more. The chain couples TRBV10-3 to TRBJ1-1; D is uncertain. Germline V gives CDR1 ENHRY, CDR2 SYGVKD. V gave up 5 bases and J gave up 1 base, with 8 bases separating them. The CDR3 length is 13 residues. CDR3 sequence: CAISRDGNTEAFF. The CDR3 nucleotides read TGTGCCATCAGTCGAGACGGGAACACTGAAGCTTTCTTT.

The gene calls are TRBV4-1 and TRBJ2-5, with 8 nucleotides matching TRBD2. Germline V gene sequence: CDR1 MGHRA, CDR2 YSYEKL. CDR3 length: 15 residues. V lost 4 bases to trimming and J lost 2 bases; unmatched junction nucleotides: 6. CDR3 sequence reads: CASSRDQREQETQYF. DNA for the CDR3: TGCGCCAGCAGCCGAGACCAGCGGGAGCAAGAGACCCAGTACTTC.

V gene TRBV5-1 combines with J gene TRBJ2-1, with 11 bases lining up with TRBD2. The CDR3 consists of 14 residues. V was pared by 0 bases and J by 10 bases, with 3 bases of the junction left unmatched. Germline loops: CDR1 SGHRS, CDR2 YFSETQ. CDR3 region: CASSLVASGREQFF. For the CDR3, the DNA is TGCGCCAGCAGCTTGGTGGCTAGCGGGAGGGAGCAGTTCTTC.

This chain joins TRBV2 and TRBJ2-3; the D is unclear. Germline V gene data show CDR1 as SNHLY and CDR2 as FYNNEI. CDR3 length: 15 amino acids. Trimming shortened V by 1 base and J by 5 bases, and 13 bases separated the two germline ends. CDR3 DNA: TGTGCCAGCAGTGAAGTCCACCATACTGGAGATACGCAGTATTTT. Translating it yields CASSEVHHTGDTQYF.

This clonotype occurred a few times. The V and J genes are TRBV29-1 and TRBJ1-1, with a tentative D call TRBD1 (5 bases). Trimming took off 7 bases at V and 8 bases at J, with 14 bases between the two ends. Germline V gene lookup returns CDR1 SQVTM and CDR2 ANQGSEA. This CDR3 is built from 11 residues. CDR3 sequence: CSAGGNREAFF. The CDR3 region has the DNA TGCAGCGCCGGGGGAAACAGGGAAGCTTTCTTT.

Worth noting for this clonotype: It is unclear where the CDR3 begins or ends on the DNA, so no DNA is shown, and the CDR3 is as TCRdb lists it. This chain uses TRBV12-3 or TRBV12-4 with TRBJ2-5. The CDR3 is 13 residues long, ends included. The CDR3 is CASSLHQQETQYF.

This clonotype was seen a few times. V usage is TRBV4-2 and J usage is TRBJ2-3, with 11 bases identical to TRBD2. The V and J ends lost 3 bases and 3 bases, in that order; junction bases with no gene match: 2. The CDR3 has 15 residues. Germline CDR1 and CDR2: LGHNA and YNFKEQ. CDR3 loop: CASSQASGGTDTQYF. CDR3 in DNA: TGTGCCAGCAGCCAGGCTAGCGGGGGGACAGATACGCAGTATTTT.